The clone carrying this T cell receptor (beta chain) was found a few times. Its antigen is currently unknown. The entry originates in a study of molecular identifiers for immune sequencing clone quantification. Study conclusions and caveats: Reports indicate spiked Jurkat TCR RNA from one cell could be found among 950,000 to 1,000,000 naive cells. Highly expanded clone sizes could end up underestimated if a barcode were shared by identical TCR molecules.

The naive CD8 libraries originated from between roughly 19,000 and 1,100,000 sorted cells and drew on 10%, 30% or 50% RNA. The authors built bulk TCR libraries by previously described methods with listed TCR primers. TCRdb re-called the PCR reads with MiXCR, one entry per CDR3 protein. The sample lists about half a million distinct CDR3 sequences; around 25% were seen once. This TCR derives from a human donor in good health. Some libraries in this study had Jurkat cell RNA spiked in. The sample was naive CD8+ T cells from blood, with Jurkat cell RNA spiked in. The subset was: FACS-sorted CD8+CD4-CCR7+CD45RA+ naive T cells.

The CDR3: CASSLSIPSGGRPDTQYF. CDR3 bases: TGTGCCAGCAGTTTATCGATACCGAGCGGGGGCCGCCCAGATACGCAGTATTTT. The chain recombines TRBV27 with TRBJ2-3; the match to TRBD2 covers 8 bases. The V gene's germline CDR1 is MNHEY and CDR2 SMNVEV (reference sequence). The CDR3 runs 18 residues. The J segment lost 4 bases and the V segment lost 0 bases, leaving 12 bases of the junction unmatched.